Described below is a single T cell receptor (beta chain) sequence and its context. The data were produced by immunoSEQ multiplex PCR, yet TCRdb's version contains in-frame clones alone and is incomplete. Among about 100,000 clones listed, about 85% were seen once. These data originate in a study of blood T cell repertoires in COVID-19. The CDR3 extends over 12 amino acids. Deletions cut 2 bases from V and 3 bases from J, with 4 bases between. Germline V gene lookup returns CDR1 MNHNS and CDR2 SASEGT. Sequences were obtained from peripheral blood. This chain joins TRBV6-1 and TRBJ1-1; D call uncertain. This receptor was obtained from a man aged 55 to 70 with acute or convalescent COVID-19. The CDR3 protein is CASSEPDTEAFF. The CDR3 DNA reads TGTGCCAGCAGTGAACCGGACACTGAAGCTTTCTTT.